Listed here is a single T cell receptor (beta chain). This entry belongs to a study of blood T cell repertoires in COVID-19. Study context: The United States, Italy and Spain supplied acute and convalescent COVID-19 samples.

As originally analysed: The authors estimated nucleated cell counts from reference gene primer amplification. Only in-frame clones appear in the TCRdb table, and some are missing; sequencing was by immunoSEQ multiplex PCR. The DNA was the basis for D and trimming; V, J and clone size are from that table. Altogether over 250,000 clones are present, 75% to 90% being singletons, with the ten largest covering roughly 10%. This CDR3 region has 16 residues. Germline V gives CDR1 SGHTA, CDR2 FQGTGA. Trimming removed 5 bases from V and 1 base from J; junction bases left unmatched: 4. Sequenced material: peripheral blood. This clonotype was obtained from a woman aged 70-85 years with COVID-19, enrolled during active disease. The J gene is TRBJ2-2, the V gene TRBV7-3; 10 bases agree with TRBD2. CDR3 DNA sequence: TGTGCCAGCAGCCTATCTAGCGGGGGGAACACCGGGGAGCTGTTTTTT. Its protein product is CASSLSSGGNTGELFF.